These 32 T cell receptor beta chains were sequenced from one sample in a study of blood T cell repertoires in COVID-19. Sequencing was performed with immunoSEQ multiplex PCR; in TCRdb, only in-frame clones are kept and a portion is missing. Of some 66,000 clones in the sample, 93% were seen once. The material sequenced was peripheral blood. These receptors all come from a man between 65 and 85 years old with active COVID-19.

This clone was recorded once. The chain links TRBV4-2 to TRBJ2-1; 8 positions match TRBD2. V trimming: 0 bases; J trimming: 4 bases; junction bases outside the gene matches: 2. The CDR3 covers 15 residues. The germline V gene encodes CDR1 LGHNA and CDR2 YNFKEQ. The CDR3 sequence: CASSQDGGGYNEQFF. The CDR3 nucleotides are TGTGCCAGCAGCCAAGATGGCGGGGGGTACAATGAGCAGTTCTTC.

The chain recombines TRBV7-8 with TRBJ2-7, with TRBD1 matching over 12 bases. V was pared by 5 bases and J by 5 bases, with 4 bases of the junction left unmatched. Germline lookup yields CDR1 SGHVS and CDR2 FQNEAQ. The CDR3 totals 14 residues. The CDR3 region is CASSLGTGGHEQYV. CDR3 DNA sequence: TGTGCCAGCAGCCTGGGGACAGGGGGCCACGAGCAGTACGTC.

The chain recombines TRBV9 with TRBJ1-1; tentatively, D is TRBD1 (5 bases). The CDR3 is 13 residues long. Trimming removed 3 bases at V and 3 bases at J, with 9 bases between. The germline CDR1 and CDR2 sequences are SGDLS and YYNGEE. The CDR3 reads CASSDGTDTEAFF. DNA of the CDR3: TGTGCCAGCAGCGACGGGACTGACACTGAAGCTTTCTTT.

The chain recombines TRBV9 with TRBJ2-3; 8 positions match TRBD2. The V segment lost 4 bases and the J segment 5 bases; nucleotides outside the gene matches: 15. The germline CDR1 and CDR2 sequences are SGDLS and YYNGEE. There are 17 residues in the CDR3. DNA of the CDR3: TGTGCCAGCAGCCCCCGGACTAGCCCGTTTGGTGTAGATACGCAGTATTTT. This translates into CASSPRTSPFGVDTQYF.

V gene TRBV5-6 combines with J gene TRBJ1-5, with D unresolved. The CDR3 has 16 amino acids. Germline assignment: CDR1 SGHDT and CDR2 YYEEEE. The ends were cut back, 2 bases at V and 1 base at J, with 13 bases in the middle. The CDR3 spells CASSFGISVSNQPQHF. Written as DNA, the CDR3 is TGTGCCAGCAGCTTCGGGATATCCGTAAGCAATCAGCCCCAGCATTTT.

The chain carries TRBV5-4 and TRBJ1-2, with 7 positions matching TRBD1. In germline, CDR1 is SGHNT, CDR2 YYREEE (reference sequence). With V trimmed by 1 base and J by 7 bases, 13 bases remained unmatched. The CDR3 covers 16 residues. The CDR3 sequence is CASSLNRGLMEGGYTF. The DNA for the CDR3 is TGTGCCAGCAGCTTGAACAGGGGTCTTATGGAAGGTGGCTACACCTTC.

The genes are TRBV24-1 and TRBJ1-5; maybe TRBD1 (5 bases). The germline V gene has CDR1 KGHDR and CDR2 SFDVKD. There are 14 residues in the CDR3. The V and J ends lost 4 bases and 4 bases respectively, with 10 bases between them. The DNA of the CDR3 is TGTGCCACCAGTGAGGGGGGGGTGAATCAGCCCCAGCATTTT. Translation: CATSEGGVNQPQHF.

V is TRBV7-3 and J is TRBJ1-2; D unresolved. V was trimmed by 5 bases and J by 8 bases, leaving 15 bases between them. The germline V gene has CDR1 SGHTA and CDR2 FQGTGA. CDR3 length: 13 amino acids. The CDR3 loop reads CASSQLEGGGYTF. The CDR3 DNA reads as TGTGCCAGCAGCCAACTCGAGGGTGGGGGCTACACCTTC.

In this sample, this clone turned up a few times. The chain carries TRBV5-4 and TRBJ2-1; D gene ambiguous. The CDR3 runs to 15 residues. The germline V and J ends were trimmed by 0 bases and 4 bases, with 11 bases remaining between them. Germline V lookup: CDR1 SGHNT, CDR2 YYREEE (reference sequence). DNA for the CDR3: TGTGCCAGCAGCTTGGGGCCGGTCGGGTACAATGAGCAGTTCTTC. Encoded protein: CASSLGPVGYNEQFF.

CDR3: CASSPQGGTAYQPQHF. The CDR3 nucleotides are TGTGCCAGCAGCCCCCAGGGTGGTACGGCTTATCAGCCCCAGCATTTT. This chain uses TRBV4-2 with TRBJ1-5; maybe TRBD1 (5 bases). V was clipped by 4 bases and J by 5 bases, with 18 bases between them. The CDR3 covers 16 residues. The germline CDR1 and CDR2 sequences are LGHNA and YNFKEQ.

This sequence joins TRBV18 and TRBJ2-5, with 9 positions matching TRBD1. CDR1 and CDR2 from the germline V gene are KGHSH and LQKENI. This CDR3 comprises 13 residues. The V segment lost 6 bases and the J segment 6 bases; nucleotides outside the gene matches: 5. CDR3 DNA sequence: TGTGCCAGCTCCGGGACAGGGTCGCAGACCCAGTACTTC. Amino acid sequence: CASSGTGSQTQYF.

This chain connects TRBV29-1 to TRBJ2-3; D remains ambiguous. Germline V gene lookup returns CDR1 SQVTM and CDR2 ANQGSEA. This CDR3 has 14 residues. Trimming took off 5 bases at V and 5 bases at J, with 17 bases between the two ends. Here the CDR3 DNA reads TGCAGCGTTCCTAGGCACCAACTCGGAGATACGCAGTATTTT. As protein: CSVPRHQLGDTQYF.

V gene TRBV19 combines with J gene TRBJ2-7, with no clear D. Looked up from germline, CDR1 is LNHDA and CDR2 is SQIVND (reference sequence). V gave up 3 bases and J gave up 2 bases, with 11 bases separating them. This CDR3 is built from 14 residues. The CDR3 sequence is CASSMLQNTYEQYF. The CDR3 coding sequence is TGTGCCAGTAGTATGTTACAGAATACCTACGAGCAGTACTTC.

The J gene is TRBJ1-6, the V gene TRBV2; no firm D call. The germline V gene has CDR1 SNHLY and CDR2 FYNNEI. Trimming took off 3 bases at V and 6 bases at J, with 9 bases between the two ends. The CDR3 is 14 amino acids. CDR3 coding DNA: TGTGCCAGCAGTGATTCTAGGTCTAATTCACCCCTCCACTTT. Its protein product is CASSDSRSNSPLHF.

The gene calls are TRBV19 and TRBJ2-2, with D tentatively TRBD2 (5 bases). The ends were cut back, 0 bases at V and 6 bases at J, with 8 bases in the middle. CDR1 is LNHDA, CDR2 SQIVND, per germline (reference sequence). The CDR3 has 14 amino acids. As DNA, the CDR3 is TGTGCCAGTAGTATAGATACGAGGGCCGGGGAGCTGTTTTTT. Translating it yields CASSIDTRAGELFF.

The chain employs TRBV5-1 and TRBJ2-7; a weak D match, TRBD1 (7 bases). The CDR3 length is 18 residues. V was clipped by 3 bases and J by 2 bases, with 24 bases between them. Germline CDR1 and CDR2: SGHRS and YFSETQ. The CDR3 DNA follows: TGCGCCAGCAGCTCTGGGGGGACAGTTTCGTTCGATGCCTACGAGCAGTACGTC. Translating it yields CASSSGGTVSFDAYEQYV.

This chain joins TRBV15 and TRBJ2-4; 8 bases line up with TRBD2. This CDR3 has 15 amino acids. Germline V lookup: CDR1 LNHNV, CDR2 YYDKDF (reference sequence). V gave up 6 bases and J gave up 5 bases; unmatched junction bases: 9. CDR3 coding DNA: TGTGCCACCAGTACTGGCGGGGGGTCGCAAAACATTCAGTACTTC. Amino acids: CATSTGGGSQNIQYF.

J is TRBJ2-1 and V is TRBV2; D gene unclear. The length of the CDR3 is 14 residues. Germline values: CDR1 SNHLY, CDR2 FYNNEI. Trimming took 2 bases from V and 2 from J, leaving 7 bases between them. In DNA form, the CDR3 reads TGTGCCAGCAGTGAACTGAGCGCCTACAATGAGCAGTTCTTC. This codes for CASSELSAYNEQFF. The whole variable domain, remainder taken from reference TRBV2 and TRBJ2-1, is EPEVTQTPSHQVTQMGQEVILRCVPISNHLYFYWYRQILGQKVEFLVSFYNNEISEKSEIFDDQFSVERPDGSNFTLKIRSTKLEDSAMYFCASSELSAYNEQFFGPGTRLTVL.

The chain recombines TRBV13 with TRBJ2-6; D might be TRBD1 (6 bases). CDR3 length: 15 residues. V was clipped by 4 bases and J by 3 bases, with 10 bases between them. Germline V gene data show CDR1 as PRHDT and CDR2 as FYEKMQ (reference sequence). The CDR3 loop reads CASSSQGDGANVLTF. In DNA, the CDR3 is TGTGCCAGCAGCTCACAGGGAGATGGGGCCAACGTCCTGACTTTC. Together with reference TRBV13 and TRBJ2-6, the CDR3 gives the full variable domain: AAGVIQSPRHLIKEKRETATLKCYPIPRHDTVYWYQQGPGQDPQFLISFYEKMQSDKGSIPDRFSAQQFSDYHSELNMSSLELGDSALYFCASSSQGDGANVLTFGAGSRLTVL.

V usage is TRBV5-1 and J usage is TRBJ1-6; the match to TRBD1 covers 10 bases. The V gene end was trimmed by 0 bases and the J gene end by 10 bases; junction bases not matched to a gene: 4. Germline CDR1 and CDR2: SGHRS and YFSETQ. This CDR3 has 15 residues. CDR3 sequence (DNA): TGCGCCAGCAGCTTGGACGGGACAGGGGACTCACCCCTCCACTTT. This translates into CASSLDGTGDSPLHF.

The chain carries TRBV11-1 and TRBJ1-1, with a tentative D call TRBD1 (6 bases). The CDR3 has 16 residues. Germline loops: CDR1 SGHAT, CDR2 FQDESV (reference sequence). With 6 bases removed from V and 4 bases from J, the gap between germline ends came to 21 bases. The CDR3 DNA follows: TGTGCCAGCAGTTCCCCGGACAGTTCCACGAGCACTGAAGCTTTCTTT. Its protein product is CASSSPDSSTSTEAFF.

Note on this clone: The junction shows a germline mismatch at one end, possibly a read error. CDR3 sequence (DNA): TGTGCTAGCAGCTCGACTAGCGGGGGGTGGGATACGCAGTATTTT. It specifies CASSSTSGGWDTQYF. The V gene is TRBV7-7, the J gene TRBJ2-3; 13 nucleotides line up with TRBD2. CDR1 is SSHAT and CDR2 is FNYEAQ in the germline V gene (reference sequence). This CDR3 region has 15 residues.

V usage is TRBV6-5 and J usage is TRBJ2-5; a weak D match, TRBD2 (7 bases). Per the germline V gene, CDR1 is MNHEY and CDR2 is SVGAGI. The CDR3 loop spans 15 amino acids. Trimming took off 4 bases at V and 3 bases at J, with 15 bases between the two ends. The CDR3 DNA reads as TGTGCCAGCAGTTCGAGTTCGGGGGGCAAAGAGACCCAGTACTTC. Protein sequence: CASSSSSGGKETQYF.

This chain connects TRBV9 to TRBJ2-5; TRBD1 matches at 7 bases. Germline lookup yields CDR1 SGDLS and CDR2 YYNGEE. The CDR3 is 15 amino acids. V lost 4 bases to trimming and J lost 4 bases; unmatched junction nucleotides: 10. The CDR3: CASSIWDSGAETQYF. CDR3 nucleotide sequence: TGTGCCAGCAGCATTTGGGACAGCGGCGCAGAGACCCAGTACTTC.

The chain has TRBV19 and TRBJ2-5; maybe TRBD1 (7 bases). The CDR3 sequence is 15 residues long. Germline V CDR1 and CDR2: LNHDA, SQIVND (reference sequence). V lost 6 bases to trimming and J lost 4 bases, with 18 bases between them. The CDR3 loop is CASRGGRNRGETQYF. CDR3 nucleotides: TGTGCCAGTAGGGGAGGCCGGAACAGGGGAGAGACCCAGTACTTC. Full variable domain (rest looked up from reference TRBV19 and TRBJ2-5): DGGITQSPKYLFRKEGQNVTLSCEQNLNHDAMYWYRQDPGQGLRLIYYSQIVNDFQKGDIAEGYSVSREKKESFPLTVTSAQKNPTAFYLCASRGGRNRGETQYFGPGTRLLVL.

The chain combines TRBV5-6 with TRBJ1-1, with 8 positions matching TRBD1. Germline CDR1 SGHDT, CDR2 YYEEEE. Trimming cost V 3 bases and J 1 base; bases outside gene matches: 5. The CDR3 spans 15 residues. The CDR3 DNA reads TGTGCCAGCAGCTCGTGGGGGACAGGGAACACTGAAGCTTTCTTT. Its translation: CASSSWGTGNTEAFF.

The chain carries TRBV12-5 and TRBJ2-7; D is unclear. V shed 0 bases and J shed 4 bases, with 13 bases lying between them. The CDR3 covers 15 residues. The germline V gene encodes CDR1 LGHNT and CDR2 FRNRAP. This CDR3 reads CASGLVVSGDYEQYF. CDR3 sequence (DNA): TGTGCTAGTGGTTTGGTAGTATCCGGAGATTACGAGCAGTACTTC.

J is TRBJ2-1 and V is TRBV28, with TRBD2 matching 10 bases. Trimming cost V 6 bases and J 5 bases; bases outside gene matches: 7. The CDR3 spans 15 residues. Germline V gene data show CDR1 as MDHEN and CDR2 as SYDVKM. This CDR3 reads CASRPAGGRNNEQFF. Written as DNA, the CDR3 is TGTGCCAGCAGACCAGCGGGGGGGCGTAACAATGAGCAGTTCTTC.

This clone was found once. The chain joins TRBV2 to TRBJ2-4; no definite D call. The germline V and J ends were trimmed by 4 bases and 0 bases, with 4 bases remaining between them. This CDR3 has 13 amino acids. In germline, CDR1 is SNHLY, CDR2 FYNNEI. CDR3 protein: CASSGVAKNIQYF. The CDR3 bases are TGTGCCAGCAGTGGAGTAGCCAAAAACATTCAGTACTTC.

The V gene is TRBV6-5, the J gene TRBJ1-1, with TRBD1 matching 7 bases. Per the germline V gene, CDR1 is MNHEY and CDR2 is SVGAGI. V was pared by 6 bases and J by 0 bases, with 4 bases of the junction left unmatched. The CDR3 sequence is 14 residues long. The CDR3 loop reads CASSRGQVNTEAFF. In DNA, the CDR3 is TGTGCCAGCAGCCGCGGACAGGTGAACACTGAAGCTTTCTTT.

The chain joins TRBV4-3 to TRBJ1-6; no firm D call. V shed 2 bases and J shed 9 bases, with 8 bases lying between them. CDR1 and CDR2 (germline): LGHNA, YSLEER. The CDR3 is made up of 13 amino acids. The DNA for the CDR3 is TGCGCCAGCAGCCAAAGCCTTGGTTCACCCCTCCACTTT. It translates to CASSQSLGSPLHF.

The CDR3 region is CASSARGVAGGQETQYF. The CDR3 nucleotides are TGTGCCAGCAGCGCCCGGGGAGTAGCGGGGGGTCAAGAGACCCAGTACTTC. This sequence joins TRBV11-3 and TRBJ2-5, with TRBD2 matching over 10 bases. The V gene's germline CDR1 is SGHNT and CDR2 YENEEA. The CDR3 runs to 17 residues. J lost 2 bases, V lost 5 bases, and 11 bases had no gene match.